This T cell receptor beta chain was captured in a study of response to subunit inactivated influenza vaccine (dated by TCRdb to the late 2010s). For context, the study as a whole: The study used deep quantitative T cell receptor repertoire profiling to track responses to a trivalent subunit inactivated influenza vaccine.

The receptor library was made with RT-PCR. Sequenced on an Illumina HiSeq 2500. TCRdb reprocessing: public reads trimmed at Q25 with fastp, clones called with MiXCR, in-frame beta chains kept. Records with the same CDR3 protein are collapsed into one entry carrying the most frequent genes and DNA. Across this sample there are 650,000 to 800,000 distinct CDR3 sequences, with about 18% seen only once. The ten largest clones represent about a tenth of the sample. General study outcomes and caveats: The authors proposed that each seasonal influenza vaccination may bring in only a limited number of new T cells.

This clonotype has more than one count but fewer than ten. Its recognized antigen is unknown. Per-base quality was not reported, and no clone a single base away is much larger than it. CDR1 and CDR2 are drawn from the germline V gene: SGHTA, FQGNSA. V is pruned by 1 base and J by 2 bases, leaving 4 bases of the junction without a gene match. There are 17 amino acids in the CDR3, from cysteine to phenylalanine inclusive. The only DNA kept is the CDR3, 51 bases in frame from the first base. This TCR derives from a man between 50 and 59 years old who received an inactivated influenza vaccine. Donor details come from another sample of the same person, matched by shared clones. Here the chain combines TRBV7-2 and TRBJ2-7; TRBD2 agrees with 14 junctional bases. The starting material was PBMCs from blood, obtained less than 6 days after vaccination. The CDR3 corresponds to CASSLVGTSGSPYEQYF. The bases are TGTGCCAGCAGCTTAGTAGGGACTAGCGGGAGTCCCTACGAGCAGTACTTC.